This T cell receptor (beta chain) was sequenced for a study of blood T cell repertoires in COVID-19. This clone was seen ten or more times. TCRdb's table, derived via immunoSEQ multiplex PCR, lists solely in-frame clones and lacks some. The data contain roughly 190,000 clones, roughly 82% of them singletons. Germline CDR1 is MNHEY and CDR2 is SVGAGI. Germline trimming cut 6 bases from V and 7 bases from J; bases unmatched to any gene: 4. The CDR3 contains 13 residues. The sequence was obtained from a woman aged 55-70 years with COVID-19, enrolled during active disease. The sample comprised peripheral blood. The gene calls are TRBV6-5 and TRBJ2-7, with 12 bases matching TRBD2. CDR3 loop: CASSIGLAGEQYF. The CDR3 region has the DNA TGTGCCAGCAGCATCGGACTAGCGGGAGAGCAGTACTTC.